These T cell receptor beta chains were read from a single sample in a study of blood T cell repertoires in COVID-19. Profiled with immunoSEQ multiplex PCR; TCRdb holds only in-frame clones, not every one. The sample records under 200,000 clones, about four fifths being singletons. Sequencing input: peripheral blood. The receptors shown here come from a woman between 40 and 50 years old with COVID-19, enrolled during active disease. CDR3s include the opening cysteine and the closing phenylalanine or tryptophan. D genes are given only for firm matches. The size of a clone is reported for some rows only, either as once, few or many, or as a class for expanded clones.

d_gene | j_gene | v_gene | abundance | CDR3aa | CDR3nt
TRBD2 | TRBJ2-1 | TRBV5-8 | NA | CASSLFDHTSGTYNEQFF | TGTGCCAGCAGCTTGTTTGACCATACTAGCGGCACCTACAATGAGCAGTTCTTC
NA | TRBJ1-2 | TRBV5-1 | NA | CASSPSRAHVGADGYTF | TGCGCCAGCAGCCCGAGCCGAGCACATGTAGGGGCAGATGGCTACACCTTC
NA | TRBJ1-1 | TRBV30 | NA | CAWSVPHRQLEAFF | TGTGCCTGGAGTGTACCCCACAGACAGCTTGAAGCTTTCTTT
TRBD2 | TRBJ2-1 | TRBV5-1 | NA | CASSLSGLAEYYNEQFF | TGCGCCAGCAGCTTGTCCGGACTAGCGGAATATTACAATGAGCAGTTCTTC
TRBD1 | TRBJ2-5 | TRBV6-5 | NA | CASRKDRVGQETQYF | TGTGCCAGCAGAAAAGACAGGGTAGGCCAAGAGACCCAGTACTTC
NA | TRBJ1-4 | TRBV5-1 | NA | CASSLARGREKLFF | TGCGCCAGCAGCTTGGCCCGGGGAAGAGAAAAACTGTTTTTT
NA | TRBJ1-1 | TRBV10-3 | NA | CAISDQGRAEAFF | TGTGCCATCAGTGATCAGGGTAGGGCTGAAGCTTTCTTT
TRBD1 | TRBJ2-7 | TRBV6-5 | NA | CASRPGTGSSYEQYF | TGTGCCAGCAGACCCGGGACAGGGAGCTCCTACGAGCAGTACTTC
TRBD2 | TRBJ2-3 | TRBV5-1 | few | CASSWTGTSGSGDTQYF | TGCGCCAGCAGCTGGACCGGGACTAGCGGGAGTGGAGATACGCAGTATTTT
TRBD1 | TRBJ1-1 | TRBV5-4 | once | CASSLAEGGWMNTEAFF | TGTGCCAGCAGCTTGGCTGAAGGGGGCTGGATGAACACTGAAGCTTTCTTT
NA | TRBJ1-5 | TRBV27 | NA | CASSPRRDGSNQPQHF | TGTGCCAGCAGTCCCCGCCGGGATGGGAGCAATCAGCCCCAGCATTTT
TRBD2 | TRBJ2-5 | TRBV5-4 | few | CASSLTSGNRGTQYF | TGTGCCAGCAGCTTAACTAGCGGGAACAGGGGGACCCAGTACTTC
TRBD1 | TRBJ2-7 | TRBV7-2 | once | CASSLGRDRVYEQYF | TGTGCCAGCAGTTTGGGACGGGACAGGGTCTACGAGCAGTACTTC
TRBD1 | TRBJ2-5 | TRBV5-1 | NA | CASSPEGQGMKAQYF | TGCGCCAGCAGCCCGGAGGGACAGGGAATGAAGGCCCAGTACTTC
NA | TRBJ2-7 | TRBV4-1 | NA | CASSQGGSSGSYEQYF | TGCGCCAGCAGCCAAGGGGGCTCTTCAGGGTCCTACGAGCAGTACTTC
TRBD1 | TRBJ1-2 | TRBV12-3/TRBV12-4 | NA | CASSQGDRDTF | TGTGCCAGCAGTCAGGGGGACAGGGACACCTTC
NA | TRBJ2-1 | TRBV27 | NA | CASSWRVGEQFF | TGTGCCAGCAGTTGGAGGGTAGGTGAGCAGTTCTTC
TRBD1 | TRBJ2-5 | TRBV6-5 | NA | CASSMTGRETQYF | TGTGCCAGCTCGATGACAGGGCGAGAGACCCAGTACTTC
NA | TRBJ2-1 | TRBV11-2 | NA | CASSLDQGGYNEQFF | TGTGCCAGCAGCTTAGATCAGGGCGGCTACAATGAGCAGTTCTTC
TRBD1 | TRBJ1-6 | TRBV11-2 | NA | CASSLGQNNSPLHF | TGTGCCAGCAGTTTGGGACAGAATAATTCACCCCTCCACTTT
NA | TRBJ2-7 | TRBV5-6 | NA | CASSLPGQLSSYEQYF | TGTGCCAGCAGCTTGCCCGGACAATTGAGCTCCTACGAGCAGTACTTC
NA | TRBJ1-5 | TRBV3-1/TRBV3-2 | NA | CASSPSLSNQPQHF | TGTGCCAGCAGCCCCTCGTTGAGCAATCAGCCCCAGCATTTT
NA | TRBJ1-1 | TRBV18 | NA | CASSPLIGVMRTEAFF | TGTGCCAGCTCACCACTTATAGGGGTAATGAGAACTGAAGCTTTCTTT
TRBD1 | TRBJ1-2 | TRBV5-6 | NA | CASSLGQGSYGYTF | TGTGCCAGCAGCTTGGGACAGGGTTCCTATGGCTACACCTTC
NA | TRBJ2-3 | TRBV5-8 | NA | CASSLATTNTDTQYF | TGTGCCAGCAGCTTGGCTACTACAAACACAGATACGCAGTATTTT
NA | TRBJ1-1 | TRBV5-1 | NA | CASSLALQGSGTEAFF | TGCGCCAGCAGCTTGGCCCTACAGGGATCGGGTACTGAAGCTTTCTTT
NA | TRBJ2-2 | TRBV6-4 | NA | CASSAEPNTGELFF | TGTGCCAGCAGTGCGGAGCCTAACACCGGGGAGCTGTTTTTT
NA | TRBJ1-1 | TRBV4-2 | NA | CASSQERGKQLEAFF | TGTGCCAGCAGCCAAGAGAGAGGGAAGCAGCTTGAAGCTTTCTTT
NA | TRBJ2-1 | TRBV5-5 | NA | CASSSGLLGVEQFF | TGTGCCAGCAGCTCGGGACTTCTCGGGGTTGAGCAGTTCTTC
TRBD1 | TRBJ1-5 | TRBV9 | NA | CASSVDDRATQPQHF | TGTGCCAGCAGCGTCGACGACAGGGCTACTCAGCCCCAGCATTTT
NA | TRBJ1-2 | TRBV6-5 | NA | CASSQTGFWGYTF | TGTGCCAGCAGCCAAACAGGGTTCTGGGGCTACACCTTC
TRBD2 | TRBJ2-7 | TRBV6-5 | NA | CASRAGGVNEQYF | TGTGCCAGCAGAGCGGGAGGGGTCAACGAGCAGTACTTC
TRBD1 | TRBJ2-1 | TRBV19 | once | CASSRDRTRNEQFF | TGTGCCAGTAGTAGGGACAGGACGAGGAATGAGCAGTTCTTC
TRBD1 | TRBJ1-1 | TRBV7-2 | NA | CASSSAQGVVAEAFF | TGTGCCAGCAGCTCAGCCCAGGGGGTGGTCGCTGAAGCTTTCTTT
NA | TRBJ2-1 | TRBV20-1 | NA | CSASPIVASNEQFF | TGCAGTGCTAGTCCAATCGTGGCCTCAAATGAGCAGTTCTTC
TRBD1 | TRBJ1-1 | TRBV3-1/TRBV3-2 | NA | CASSSQGGTEAFF | TGTGCCAGCAGCTCACAGGGGGGTACTGAAGCTTTCTTT
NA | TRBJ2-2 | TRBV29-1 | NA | CSVGRDFRGELFF | TGCAGCGTTGGCCGGGACTTTAGGGGGGAGCTGTTTTTT
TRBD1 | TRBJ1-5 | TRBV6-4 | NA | CASSPRDRESQPQHF | TGTGCCAGCAGCCCCCGGGACAGGGAGTCTCAGCCCCAGCATTTT
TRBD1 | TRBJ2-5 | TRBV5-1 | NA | CASSQRATGGGETQYF | TGCGCCAGCAGCCAACGTGCTACAGGGGGTGGGGAGACCCAGTACTTC
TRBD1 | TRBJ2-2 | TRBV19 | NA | CASSIIGGGTGELFF | TGTGCCAGTAGTATAATAGGGGGCGGCACCGGGGAGCTGTTTTTT
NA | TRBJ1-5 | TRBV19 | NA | CASSIGGGSNQPQHF | TGTGCCAGTAGTATAGGCGGGGGCAGCAATCAGCCCCAGCATTTT
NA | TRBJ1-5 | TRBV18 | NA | CASSPRGGGFNGNQPQHF | TGTGCCAGCTCACCACGAGGGGGGGGGTTCAACGGCAATCAGCCCCAGCATTTT
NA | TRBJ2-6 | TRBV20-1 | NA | CSASGGGAGANVLTF | TGCAGTGCTAGTGGCGGGGGCGCTGGGGCCAACGTCCTGACTTTC
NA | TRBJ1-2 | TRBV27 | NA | CASSTRGWGYTF | TGTGCCAGCAGTACCAGGGGTTGGGGCTACACCTTC
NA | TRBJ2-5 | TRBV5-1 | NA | CASSLRAGETQYF | TGCGCCAGCAGCTTGAGGGCGGGCGAGACCCAGTACTTC
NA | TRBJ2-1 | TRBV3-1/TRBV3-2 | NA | CASSQDRGSSYNEQFF | TGTGCCAGCAGCCAAGACCGCGGAAGCTCCTACAATGAGCAGTTCTTC
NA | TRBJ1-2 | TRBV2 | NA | CASSADSGGYTF | TGTGCCAGCAGTGCAGACAGTGGAGGCTACACCTTC
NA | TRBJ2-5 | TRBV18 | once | CASSPWASTRGETQYF | TGTGCCAGCTCACCATGGGCGTCAACAAGAGGGGAGACCCAGTACTTC
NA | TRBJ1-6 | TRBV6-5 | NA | CASRPRDSPLHF | TGTGCCAGCAGGCCCCGGGATTCACCCCTCCACTTT
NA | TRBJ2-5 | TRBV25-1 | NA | CASSRGSETQYF | TGTGCCAGCAGTCGGGGTTCGGAGACCCAGTACTTC
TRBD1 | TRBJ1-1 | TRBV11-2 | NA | CASSFRDGTGVTEAFF | TGTGCCAGCAGCTTTAGAGACGGGACAGGGGTCACTGAAGCTTTCTTT